This TCR beta chain originates from a study of metastatic and nonmetastatic thyroid tumors (dated by TCRdb to 2020 to 2021). Regarding the study in general: The researchers compared repertoires between peripheral blood samples and tumor or nodule tissue samples from patients with malignant or benign thyroid disease.

Points the paper makes about the study in general: TCR beta diversity was reported as significantly higher in malignant tumors than in benign nodules, in both blood and tumor samples.

No patient had received any treatment before thyroid surgery. The study retrospectively analysed patient clinical samples collected from about 2011 to 2018 using T-cell receptor beta sequencing. On this clone: Which antigen it targets is not known. Base qualities are not at hand, and no much larger clone is one base apart.

The V and J ends are trimmed by 1 base and 7 bases, leaving 10 bases between them. From its cysteine to its phenylalanine, the CDR3 spans 13 amino acids. The only DNA kept is the CDR3, 39 bases in frame from the first base. The germline V gene supplies CDR1 SGHNT and CDR2 YENEEA. The library was built by means of PCR. TCRdb names Illumina HiSeq 4000 as the instrument used. The TCR beta-chain CDR3 region of each patient was profiled by high-throughput sequencing. In the original analysis: Drawing on CDR3 differences between clinicopathological groups, the researchers built a classifier meant to tell apart patients with distant-metastatic papillary thyroid cancer. Repertoire diversity was assessed with the Shannon index, and tumor-blood repertoire similarity with the Morisita-Horn index. The public reads were reanalyzed by TCRdb: fastp trimming at Q25, MiXCR alignment, in-frame beta chains only. TCRdb's processing, not the authors' own work, is the source of the V and J calls. The sample yields 30,000 to 45,000 clones; more than 20% were counted once. The ten largest make up roughly a sixth of the sample.

The chain links TRBV11-3 with TRBJ2-5; no D segment can be confidently identified. The receptor's source is a female donor with papillary thyroid cancer or a benign thyroid nodule (not recorded which). Some clones in this sample may be carry-over from other donors' samples. Sample: blood. DNA sequence: TGTGCCAGCAGCTTAGGCAGGATCGGGACCCAGTACTTC. Its translation reads: CASSLGRIGTQYF.